This TCR beta chain was profiled in a study of PD-1 blockade in classical Hodgkin lymphoma. Study-wide points: Repertoire differences have undefined causes, possibly disease activity or prior therapy. Newly diagnosed patients had baseline TCR diversity that was reportedly lower than that of healthy donors.

The ends lost 3 bases at V and 2 bases at J; junction bases unmatched: 5. Germline assignment: CDR1 SGHDN and CDR2 FVKESK. This CDR3 has 16 amino acids. In regard to this clone: What it binds is not known.

Time point here: newly diagnosed, previously untreated cHL patient sample. Researchers report purifying CD4+ T cells from thawed PBMCs by magnetic negative selection. Newly diagnosed, untreated classical Hodgkin lymphoma PBMCs provided comparison. This table comes from immunoSEQ multiplex PCR, and its TCRdb copy is limited to in-frame clones, with some not included. Of some 16,000 clones in the sample, 86% were seen once. The chain is built from TRBV14 and TRBJ2-4; 9 bases line up with TRBD2. Sequencing was performed on CD4+ T cells from blood. The sequence was obtained from a human donor with classical Hodgkin lymphoma. CDR3 nucleotide sequence: TGTGCCAGCAGCCAGGGAGCGGGAGGCTCCAAAAACATTCAGTACTTC. Its protein product is CASSQGAGGSKNIQYF.